The source of this TCR beta chain is a study of blood T cell repertoires in COVID-19. Study-level background: Collection of acute and convalescent COVID-19 samples took place in the United States, Italy and Spain.

Measured with immunoSEQ multiplex PCR; TCRdb has only the in-frame clones, and not every one. The repertoire has about 66,000 clones, about four fifths of them found once; the top ten carry about 9.8%. CDR1 is SGHNT and CDR2 is YYREEE in the germline V gene (reference sequence). Trimming left V 4 bases short and J 8 bases short, with 15 bases between. The CDR3 runs to 13 residues. The sample was peripheral blood. V usage is TRBV5-4 and J usage is TRBJ1-2, with D possibly being TRBD1 (5 bases). The TCR was taken from a human donor in a cohort sampled during active COVID-19. CDR3 coding DNA: TGTGCCAGCAGCGGGGCAGCCGGAAGGGGCTACACCTTC. Its protein is CASSGAAGRGYTF. Looking up the rest from reference TRBV5-4 and TRBJ1-2 gives the full variable domain: ETGVTQSPTHLIKTRGQQVTLRCSSQSGHNTVSWYQQALGQGPQFIFQYYREEENGRGNFPPRFSGLQFPNYSSELNVNALELDDSALYLCASSGAAGRGYTFGSGTRLTVV.